This TCR beta chain is from a study of CD8+CD57+ T cells in acquired aplastic anemia. The wider study: On average, sorted CD4+ and CD8+ cells gave approximately 3.5 ug of DNA.

With regard to this clonotype: Its antigen is not known.

V lost 7 bases to trimming and J lost 5 bases, with 15 bases between them. Germline CDR1 and CDR2: SNHLY and FYNNEI. CDR3 length: 14 residues. CDR3 and TCR beta VDJ profiling relied on genomic DNA as the template. TCRdb re-called the reads through MiXCR, storing one row per CDR3 protein. Of roughly 80,000 distinct CDR3 sequences listed, 55% to 75% were seen once; the top ten hold roughly 80%. CD8+CD57+ cell expansion had been shown by flow cytometry in patients chosen for sequencing. Every patient was diagnosed with severe acquired aplastic anemia. At blood sampling, none of the patients had yet received therapy. General observations from the study: Patients and controls were found to share about 31 CD8+ CDR3 sequences.

The chain is built from TRBV2 and TRBJ1-5, with D possibly being TRBD1 (5 bases). Sequenced input: sorted CD4+, CD8+, or CD8+CD57+ T cells (not recorded which) from PBMCs. This sequence was found in a human donor with aplastic anemia. CDR3 sequence (DNA): TGTGCCAGCACTGACGGCGGGGCCCATCAGCCCCAGCATTTT. As protein: CASTDGGAHQPQHF.